This is a list of T cell receptor beta chains from one sample in a study of T cells in Graves' hyperthyroidism and ophthalmopathy. TCRdb reprocessed the multiplex PCR reads with MiXCR, giving one entry per CDR3 protein. The sample lists about 110,000 distinct CDR3 sequences; about 15% were seen once. Sample: blood. The receptors here all came from a woman between 50 and 59 years old with Graves' hyperthyroidism. CDR3s include the opening cysteine and the closing phenylalanine or tryptophan. The D gene is left open where the match is weak. Expanded clones get a size class; other rows say once, few or many, or leave the size out.

size: NA; D: NA; length: 17; J: TRBJ1-5; V: TRBV19; DNA: TGTGCCACCCAGGTTGGGCCTAGGGGATATAGCAATCAGCCCCAGCATTTT; CDR3: CATQVGPRGYSNQPQHF
size: many; D: NA; length: 11; J: TRBJ1-4; V: TRBV28; DNA: TGTGCCAGCAGTTTCGATGAAAAACTGTTTTTT; CDR3: CASSFDEKLFF
size: NA; D: NA; length: 16; J: TRBJ2-1; V: TRBV5-1; DNA: TGCGCCAGCAGCCTACAGACTGCTAGCTCCTACAATGAGCAGTTCTTC; CDR3: CASSLQTASSYNEQFF
size: many; D: NA; length: 14; J: TRBJ1-6; V: TRBV28; DNA: TGTGCCAGCAGCTGGGGGGTTGGTAATTCACCCCTCCACTTT; CDR3: CASSWGVGNSPLHF
size: NA; D: NA; length: 14; J: TRBJ2-7; V: TRBV6-5; DNA: TGTGCCAGCAGTTACGCAGGGAGGTCCTACGAGCAGTACTTC; CDR3: CASSYAGRSYEQYF
size: many; D: NA; length: 13; J: TRBJ1-1; V: TRBV5-1; DNA: TGCGCCAGCAGGTTGTTTCAAAACACTGAAGCTTTCTTT; CDR3: CASRLFQNTEAFF
size: many; D: NA; length: 15; J: TRBJ1-3; V: TRBV6-6; DNA: TGTGCCAGCAGTTACGGCACCTCCTCTGGAAACACCATATATTTT; CDR3: CASSYGTSSGNTIYF
size: many; D: TRBD1; length: 14; J: TRBJ1-2; V: TRBV30; DNA: TGTGCCTGGAGTTCCCGGACAGGGCTTGGTGGCTACACCTTC; CDR3: CAWSSRTGLGGYTF
size: NA; D: TRBD2; length: 16; J: TRBJ2-3; V: TRBV7-6; DNA: TGTGCCAGCAGCCCGAGACTAGCGGGAGGTTTTGATACGCAGTATTTT; CDR3: CASSPRLAGGFDTQYF
size: many; D: TRBD2; length: 20; J: TRBJ2-2; V: TRBV11-1; DNA: TGTGCCAGCAGGGCCACCCCCGGGACTAGCGGGAGAGGGGACACCGGGGAGCTGTTTTTT; CDR3: CASRATPGTSGRGDTGELFF
size: many; D: TRBD1; length: 15; J: TRBJ1-1; V: TRBV6-1; DNA: TGTGCCAGCAGTGACGACAGGGCTTTGAACACTGAAGCTTTCTTT; CDR3: CASSDDRALNTEAFF
size: many; D: NA; length: 11; J: TRBJ2-5; V: TRBV6-2/TRBV6-3; DNA: TGTGCCAGCAGTTTCGCGGGGACCCAGTACTTC; CDR3: CASSFAGTQYF
size: many; D: NA; length: 14; J: TRBJ1-2; V: TRBV6-1; DNA: TGTGCCAGCAGTGCCTTCGGACAGTCCTATGGCTACACCTTC; CDR3: CASSAFGQSYGYTF
size: many; D: NA; length: 16; J: TRBJ2-3; V: TRBV20-1; DNA: TGCAGTGCTAGAGATTTGGGGGGAGCATTGACAGATACGCAGTATTTT; CDR3: CSARDLGGALTDTQYF
size: NA; D: TRBD2; length: 19; J: TRBJ2-1; V: TRBV2; DNA: TGTGCCAGCAGTGAGCCCGGGACTAGCGGGAGTGCTTCCTACAATGAGCAGTTCTTC; CDR3: CASSEPGTSGSASYNEQFF